The 8 T cell receptor beta chains given below trace back to one sample, sequenced in a study of cytomegalovirus exposure and HLA in healthy donors. Using immunoSEQ multiplex PCR, the repertoire was profiled, and TCRdb retains in-frame clones only, with some absent. The sample has over 250,000 clones, about 86% seen once. The sample comprised PBMCs. The receptor set was obtained from a woman aged 18-35 years in good health and CMV-seronegative.

The rearrangement links TRBV29-1 to TRBJ1-2, with 7 bases matching TRBD1. Germline loops: CDR1 SQVTM, CDR2 ANQGSEA. The CDR3 is 19 amino acids. The V segment lost 3 bases and the J segment 4 bases; nucleotides outside the gene matches: 23. The CDR3, as DNA: TGCAGCGTTGACGGAGGGGACAGATTAACAATCACCGCTGGCTATGGCTACACCTTC. Its translation: CSVDGGDRLTITAGYGYTF.

The chain joins TRBV5-1 to TRBJ2-6; 7 bases line up with TRBD1. The CDR3 contains 18 residues. The germline CDR1 and CDR2 sequences are SGHRS and YFSETQ. V was pared by 3 bases and J by 0 bases, with 9 bases of the junction left unmatched. DNA for the CDR3: TGCGCCAGCAGCTCGGGTTTCCCAGGGGGCTCTGGGGCCAACGTCCTGACTTTC. Translating gives CASSSGFPGGSGANVLTF. The whole variable domain, filled in from reference TRBV5-1 and TRBJ2-6, reads KAGVTQTPRYLIKTRGQQVTLSCSPISGHRSVSWYQQTPGQGLQFLFEYFSETQRNKGNFPGRFSGRQFSNSRSEMNVSTLELGDSALYLCASSSGFPGGSGANVLTFGAGSRLTVL.

V and J are TRBV19 and TRBJ2-5; D unclear. With 2 bases removed from V and 5 bases from J, the gap between germline ends came to 18 bases. The CDR3 spans 16 residues. The germline V gene has CDR1 LNHDA and CDR2 SQIVND (reference sequence). CDR3: CASSISLEALRETQYF. The CDR3 region has the DNA TGTGCCAGTAGTATAAGCCTCGAGGCCCTGAGGGAGACCCAGTACTTC.

The chain has TRBV5-1 and TRBJ2-3, with 9 bases that match TRBD2. Germline CDR1 reads SGHRS; CDR2 reads YFSETQ. V trimming: 4 bases; J trimming: 3 bases; junction bases outside the gene matches: 9. The CDR3 is made up of 16 amino acids. The CDR3 coding sequence is TGCGCCAGCAGCCCGGAGGGGCGGGGGGGAACAGATACGCAGTATTTT. Protein product: CASSPEGRGGTDTQYF. Together with reference TRBV5-1 and TRBJ2-3, the CDR3 gives the full variable domain: KAGVTQTPRYLIKTRGQQVTLSCSPISGHRSVSWYQQTPGQGLQFLFEYFSETQRNKGNFPGRFSGRQFSNSRSEMNVSTLELGDSALYLCASSPEGRGGTDTQYFGPGTRLTVL.

The gene calls are TRBV6-1 and TRBJ1-1; TRBD1 matches at 9 bases. Trimming cost V 8 bases and J 4 bases; bases outside gene matches: 11. CDR1 is MNHNS, CDR2 SASEGT, per germline. This CDR3 region has 15 residues. In nucleotides, the CDR3 is TGTGCCAGCCTTCCGACTGGACAGGGGATCACTGAAGCTTTCTTT. Encoded protein: CASLPTGQGITEAFF.

CDR3 loop: CASSGSGTAGTGELFF. DNA of the CDR3: TGTGCCAGCAGTGGGTCCGGGACAGCTGGCACCGGGGAGCTGTTTTTT. This chain joins TRBV2 and TRBJ2-2; 7 bases are shared with TRBD1. This CDR3 is 16 amino acids long. V was clipped by 4 bases and J by 4 bases; unmatched bases: 9. Germline V CDR1 and CDR2: SNHLY, FYNNEI.

Only a few counts were recorded for this clone. The chain recombines TRBV30 with TRBJ1-2; D is ambiguous. V gave up 4 bases and J gave up 2 bases, with 14 bases separating them. This CDR3 contains 14 residues. The germline V gene has CDR1 GTSNPN and CDR2 SVGIG (reference sequence). This CDR3 reads CAWMGSHINYGYTF. In DNA form, the CDR3 reads TGTGCCTGGATGGGGAGTCACATCAACTATGGCTACACCTTC.

J is TRBJ1-1 and V is TRBV6-6, with D maybe TRBD1 (5 bases). This CDR3 is 15 amino acids long. Trimming left V 5 bases short and J 0 bases short, with 13 bases between. Germline lookup yields CDR1 MNHNY and CDR2 SVGAGI (reference sequence). CDR3 sequence reads: CASSTHTGLNTEAFF. The CDR3 DNA reads TGTGCCAGCAGTACCCATACAGGCCTGAACACTGAAGCTTTCTTT.